This T cell receptor beta chain appears in the sequencing data of a study of vaccination effects on CD4 cells after COVID-19 (dated by TCRdb to between 2021 and 2023). In terms of the full investigation: After vaccination, three convalescent patients were sampled at an early time point (day +14) and at a late time point (day +241, +227 and +161, respectively). Post-vaccine samples across the study were collected a median of 72 days after the second dose, with a range of 14 to 241. SARS-CoV-2 spike-specific CD4+ TCR repertoires were compared before and after mRNA vaccination in COVID-19 convalescent patients and in infection-naive vaccine recipients. A total of nine to ten COVID-19 convalescent patients and a handful of SARS-CoV-2-naive healthy vaccine recipients were included in the full study. The Oncomine TCR Beta short-read assay on an Illumina iSeq 100 was used to sequence cultures from other donors in the study.

As for this clone: Its antigen has not been determined. There are no base qualities to consult, and no much larger clone falls within one base.

The V and J ends are trimmed by 5 bases and 1 base, leaving 18 bases between them. Looking up the germline V gene (reference sequence) yields CDR1 SEHNR and CDR2 FQNEAQ. The CDR3 has 17 amino acids, counting the end cysteine and phenylalanine. The sequence is cut down to CDR3 DNA, 51 bases in frame from base 1. In the ViraFEST assay, PBMC were stimulated with viral peptide pools, and antigen-specific CD4+ T cell clonotypes were then identified by expansion using TCR sequencing. After around 11 days of culture, CD4+ T cells were isolated with the EasySep CD4+ T cell isolation kit. PCR-confirmed SARS-CoV-2 infection had occurred in convalescent patients between March and December 2020, before the Alpha, Beta and Delta variants emerged in the United States. Each participant got two doses of an mRNA SARS-CoV-2 vaccine, either BNT162b2 or mRNA-1273. Each well held 2 million to 2.5 million PBMC cultured in IMDM containing about 5.5% human AB serum, about 10 IU/ml IL-2 and gentamicin, along with roughly 10 ug/ml peptides. On days 3 and 7, half of the culture medium was replaced with fresh IL-2-containing medium. Unless noted otherwise, every peptide stimulation condition was cultured in triplicate wells. PBMC were separated from whole blood using Ficoll-Paque Plus gradient centrifugation and were then either cryopreserved at -140C or used fresh. Overlapping peptide pools spanned the spike proteins of SARS-CoV-2 and the common cold coronaviruses HCoV-NL63, HCoV-OC43 and HCoV-229E. Genomic DNA was extracted from cultured CD4+ T cells with the QIAamp micro DNA kit.

The receptor library was made with the immunoSEQ multiplex PCR assay. DNA from the cultured, isolated CD4+ T cells was subjected to TCR beta CDR3 sequencing. For the original study's pipeline: Non-productive TCR sequences were removed, reads were trimmed to the CDR3 region, and CDR3s of at least 7 amino acids were retained. Antigen-specific clonotypes were identified with the MANAFEST web app by comparing expansion in peptide wells against reference cultures. For clones to be considered positive, expansion at FDR<0.05 versus reference and all other wells, an odds ratio above 5, and a frequency above 0.1% in two replicate wells were required. Cross-reactive clonotypes were defined as significantly expanded in SARS-CoV-2 spike wells and in at least one common cold coronavirus spike condition. CDR3 similarity was assessed by Levenshtein distance with the stringdist R package, and unrooted trees were built with ape in R 3.6.1. TCRdb took over this immuneACCESS table, retaining in-frame rearrangements with V and J assigned. Such tables are incomplete; in checked studies, under half of the missing clones stem from an unresolved V gene, and the remainder is unexplained. V and J calls and clone size are given by that table; D and trimming were obtained from the DNA. The sample table holds 12,000 to 15,000 clones, of which around three quarters were seen once. The ten top clones hold around 26% of the sample.

What the work shows at the level of the full study, not this receptor alone: In convalescent patients, the post-vaccine spike-reactive repertoire consisted mainly of new vaccine-induced clones, largely distinct from infection-induced clones. Limitations of the study were the small number of convalescent patients and the absence of early post-infection timepoints. Both infection-induced and vaccine-induced clones contracted markedly at late post-vaccination timepoints, which is consistent with waning T cell responses.

The rearrangement joined TRBV7-9 to TRBJ2-1; no D gene call is confident. Specimen: CD4+ T cells from PBMCs cultured with HCoV-NL63 spike peptides, collected after COVID-19 vaccination. The cell subset or site tag for this specimen amounts to: HCoV-NL63 spike overlapping peptide pool stimulation. The source of this sequence is a human donor who had a prior SARS-CoV-2 infection. This receptor has the CDR3 CASSPRLADGSYNEQFF. The DNA reads as follows: TGTGCCAGCAGCCCGAGACTTGCGGATGGGTCCTACAATGAGCAGTTCTTC.